A single sample is the source of the 10 T cell receptor beta chains below, sequenced in a study of T cell repertoires in cytomegalovirus infection. Each CDR3 protein gets one entry after TCRdb re-called the reads with MiXCR. The sample gives under 200,000 distinct CDR3 sequences, about a tenth of which show up once; around 4.4% is in the top ten. The sample taken for sequencing was PBMCs. The source of these receptors is a human donor in good health (CMV status not recorded). Some clones in this sample may be carry-over from other donors' samples.

This clonotype was seen a single time. The chain combines TRBV7-2 with TRBJ2-7; 7 bases fit TRBD1. The CDR3 runs 14 residues. Germline lookup yields CDR1 SGHTA and CDR2 FQGNSA. After removal of 5 bases from V and 3 bases from J, the junction contained 7 bases not matched to a gene. CDR3 bases: TGTGCCAGCAGCCAAACCGGGACAGTCTACGAGCAGTACTTC. It translates to CASSQTGTVYEQYF. Variable domain in full (rest from reference TRBV7-2 and TRBJ2-7): GAGVSQSPSNKVTEKGKDVELRCDPISGHTALYWYRQSLGQGLEFLIYFQGNSAPDKSGLPSDRFSAERTGGSVSTLTIQRTQQEDSAVYLCASSQTGTVYEQYFGPGTRLTVT.

This clonotype was picked up many times. V is TRBV7-8 and J is TRBJ1-4; no definite D call. Germline lookup yields CDR1 SGHVS and CDR2 FQNEAQ. V was shortened by 5 bases and J by 4 bases, with 17 bases between the two germline ends. CDR3 length: 16 residues. CDR3 coding DNA: TGTGCCAGCAGCGTTCGCGCAGGTTCCTTTAATGAAAAACTGTTTTTT. Translated: CASSVRAGSFNEKLFF.

V gene TRBV10-2 combines with J gene TRBJ1-1; no firm D call. The CDR3 has 13 residues. Between the trimmed V and J ends, which lost 0 bases and 1 base, there was a span of 3 bases. CDR1 is WSHSY, CDR2 SAAADI, per germline. CDR3 nucleotides: TGCGCCAGCAGTGAGTCCCGGAACACTGAAGCTTTCTTT. Its translation is CASSESRNTEAFF.

This clonotype was counted between two and nine times. This chain links TRBV10-3 with TRBJ2-5; the match to TRBD1 covers 8 bases. This CDR3 has 14 amino acids. CDR1 and CDR2 (germline): ENHRY, SYGVKD. V was clipped by 2 bases and J by 5 bases; unmatched bases: 4. CDR3 residues: CAISEVRGPETQYF. For the CDR3, the DNA is TGTGCCATCAGTGAGGTCAGGGGGCCGGAGACCCAGTACTTC.

This clonotype was observed a few times. The chain has TRBV6-5 and TRBJ2-3; D possibly corresponds to TRBD2 (6 bases). Germline V gene data show CDR1 as MNHEY and CDR2 as SVGAGI. This CDR3 region has 13 residues. V was clipped by 2 bases and J by 6 bases, with 9 bases between them. The CDR3: CASSYVGGDTQYF. The CDR3 DNA sequence: TGTGCCAGCAGTTACGTTGGGGGGGATACGCAGTATTTT.

This clonotype has only a few counts. The chain couples TRBV20-1 to TRBJ2-3, with 7 nucleotides matching TRBD2. V lost 6 bases to trimming and J lost 2 bases; unmatched junction nucleotides: 8. The CDR3 spans 14 residues. Germline V gene data show CDR1 as DFQATT and CDR2 as SNEGSKA (reference sequence). The CDR3 nucleotides are TGCAGTGCCAGTACTAGCGCGACCACAGATACGCAGTATTTT. This gives the protein CSASTSATTDTQYF.

A few counts support this clonotype. The chain has TRBV7-2 and TRBJ2-3, with TRBD2 identical over 10 bases. This CDR3 contains 18 residues. J was trimmed by 2 bases and V by 5 bases; bases with no gene match: 13. Looked up from germline, CDR1 is SGHTA and CDR2 is FQGNSA. In nucleotides, the CDR3 is TGTGCCAGCAGCATACCTCTAGCGGGGGATAGACACACAGATACGCAGTATTTT. It encodes CASSIPLAGDRHTDTQYF. Supplemented by reference TRBV7-2 and TRBJ2-3, the full variable domain reads GAGVSQSPSNKVTEKGKDVELRCDPISGHTALYWYRQSLGQGLEFLIYFQGNSAPDKSGLPSDRFSAERTGGSVSTLTIQRTQQEDSAVYLCASSIPLAGDRHTDTQYFGPGTRLTVL.

This clonotype was counted at least ten times. This rearrangement joins TRBV7-2 to TRBJ1-2; a weak D match, TRBD1 (5 bases). The CDR3 consists of 14 residues. V was cut by 3 bases and J by 3 bases, with 11 bases left in between. The germline V gene has CDR1 SGHTA and CDR2 FQGNSA. The chain's CDR3 is CASSFSRDDYGYTF. The CDR3 DNA reads TGTGCCAGCAGCTTCAGCAGGGACGACTATGGCTACACCTTC. The whole variable domain, remainder taken from reference TRBV7-2 and TRBJ1-2, is GAGVSQSPSNKVTEKGKDVELRCDPISGHTALYWYRQSLGQGLEFLIYFQGNSAPDKSGLPSDRFSAERTGGSVSTLTIQRTQQEDSAVYLCASSFSRDDYGYTFGSGTRLTVV.

In its sample, this clonotype was seen many times. The J gene is TRBJ1-2, the V gene TRBV4-3; D is uncertain. The CDR3 is made up of 14 amino acids. Per the germline V gene, CDR1 is LGHNA and CDR2 is YSLEER. Trimming shortened V by 1 base and J by 3 bases, and 9 bases separated the two germline ends. For the CDR3, the DNA is TGCGCCAGCAGCCAAGTGAACAGATACTATGGCTACACCTTC. Translation gives CASSQVNRYYGYTF.

In its sample, this clonotype was seen many times. CDR3 amino acids: CASSSTGGGQPQHF. CDR3 nucleotide sequence: TGTGCCAGCAGCTCCACAGGGGGCGGTCAGCCCCAGCATTTT. This rearrangement joins TRBV7-2 to TRBJ1-5, with 9 bases identical to TRBD1. Germline V gene lookup returns CDR1 SGHTA and CDR2 FQGNSA. V shed 4 bases, J shed 6 bases, and the junction held 4 bases outside the gene matches. CDR3 size: 14 residues.